The 6 T cell receptor beta chains presented below share a single source sample, sequenced in a study of blood T cell repertoires in COVID-19. Profiled with immunoSEQ multiplex PCR; TCRdb holds only in-frame clones, not every one. The sample has around 110,000 clones; about 80% are singletons. Sequencing was carried out using peripheral blood. The receptors shown here come from a man aged 65 to 85 with active or convalescent COVID-19.

The chain couples TRBV10-3 to TRBJ2-1, with a possible D match to TRBD1 (5 bases). CDR1 is ENHRY and CDR2 is SYGVKD in the germline V gene. Trimming stripped 6 bases from V and 4 bases from J, with 10 bases between. This CDR3 comprises 13 residues. The CDR3 region has the DNA TGTGCCATCAGCAAGGACACGTACAATGAGCAGTTCTTC. Protein: CAISKDTYNEQFF.

This sequence joins TRBV19 and TRBJ2-2, with TRBD1 identical over 7 bases. The CDR3 runs 14 residues. V lost 4 bases, J lost 3 bases, and 2 bases stayed unmatched. Germline CDR1 is LNHDA and CDR2 is SQIVND (reference sequence). The CDR3 reads CASSSTGDTGELFF. CDR3 DNA sequence: TGTGCCAGTAGTAGCACAGGGGACACCGGGGAGCTGTTTTTT.

The chain employs TRBV2 and TRBJ2-1; TRBD2 agrees at 7 bases. There are 15 residues in the CDR3. J gave up 3 bases and V 8 bases, and 10 bases lay outside the gene matches. Germline V lookup: CDR1 SNHLY, CDR2 FYNNEI. The CDR3 DNA reads TGTGCCAGCTGCGTGGGGCGGGGGATCTACAATGAGCAGTTCTTC. It yields the protein CASCVGRGIYNEQFF.

Many counts were recorded for this clone. V usage is TRBV19 and J usage is TRBJ1-2, with 7 nucleotides matching TRBD1. The V segment lost 5 bases and the J segment 4 bases; nucleotides outside the gene matches: 10. CDR3 size: 15 residues. Germline lookup yields CDR1 LNHDA and CDR2 SQIVND (reference sequence). CDR3 region: CASSANQGQTYGYTF. As DNA, the CDR3 is TGTGCCAGTAGTGCGAATCAGGGACAGACCTATGGCTACACCTTC.

The rearrangement links TRBV6-5 to TRBJ2-7; perhaps TRBD2 as D (6 bases). V was clipped by 5 bases and J by 3 bases, with 17 bases between them. This CDR3 comprises 15 residues. Germline loops: CDR1 MNHEY, CDR2 SVGAGI. CDR3 amino acids: CASSPRRGGGYEQYF. The CDR3 DNA sequence: TGTGCCAGCAGTCCCAGGCGGGGAGGCGGCTACGAGCAGTACTTC.

The rearrangement joins TRBV28 to TRBJ1-2; D gene uncertain. The germline V gene encodes CDR1 MDHEN and CDR2 SYDVKM. V was shortened by 8 bases and J by 5 bases, with 9 bases between the two germline ends. The CDR3 sequence is 11 residues long. Here the CDR3 DNA reads TGTGCCAGCGGCCACGAATATGGCTACACCTTC. Translation gives CASGHEYGYTF.